The 9 T cell receptor beta chains in this list originate from one sample, sequenced in a study of blood T cell repertoires in COVID-19. Here immunoSEQ multiplex PCR was the method, and the copy in TCRdb shows in-frame clones only, minus some. The data contain 150,000 or so clones, 85% to 90% of them singletons. Input material: PBMCs or T cells enriched from blood (not recorded which). These receptors were obtained from a woman in her forties or fifties who had recovered from COVID-19.

V gene TRBV2 combines with J gene TRBJ2-7; 7 nucleotides match TRBD1. The CDR3 is 13 amino acids. The germline CDR1 and CDR2 sequences are SNHLY and FYNNEI. V lost 9 bases to trimming and J lost 1 base; unmatched junction nucleotides: 6. CDR3 bases: TGTGCCAGTACTCCACAGGGGTCCTACGAGCAGTACTTC. It yields the protein CASTPQGSYEQYF.

The rearrangement joins TRBV5-1 to TRBJ1-1; D unresolved. Trimming cost V 0 bases and J 3 bases, with 21 bases left between them. Germline V gives CDR1 SGHRS, CDR2 YFSETQ. This CDR3 region has 18 residues. The CDR3 bases are TGCGCCAGCAGCTTGGATGGGCAGGCCCCCGGGATGGACACTGAAGCTTTCTTT. It specifies CASSLDGQAPGMDTEAFF.

CDR3: CASSLWVGSTGELFF. CDR3 sequence (DNA): TGTGCCAGCAGCTTATGGGTGGGGAGCACCGGGGAGCTGTTTTTT. The rearrangement uses TRBV11-2 and TRBJ2-2; D is perhaps TRBD2 (5 bases). The CDR3 has 15 amino acids. Trimming took 2 bases from V and 4 from J, leaving 11 bases between them. Germline loops: CDR1 SGHAT, CDR2 FQNNGV.

The chain employs TRBV5-5 and TRBJ2-7; D is perhaps TRBD1 (8 bases). CDR3 length equals 15 residues. V was trimmed by 0 bases and J by 12 bases, leaving 22 bases between them. Germline assignment: CDR1 SGHKS and CDR2 YYEKEE (reference sequence). DNA for the CDR3: TGTGCCAGCAGCTTGGTCCCGCAGGGGGCAAGGGAGGGGTACTTC. It yields the protein CASSLVPQGAREGYF.

In this sample, this clone turned up once. V gene TRBV3-1 (or the pseudogene TRBV3-2) combines with J gene TRBJ1-3; D ambiguous. Germline V gene data show CDR1 as LGHDT and CDR2 as YNNKEL (reference sequence). Deletions cut 8 bases from V and 0 bases from J, with 11 bases between. The CDR3 totals 14 residues. Here the CDR3 DNA reads TGTGCCAGCGGCGTCCGGAGCTCTGGAAACACCATATATTTT. Its protein is CASGVRSSGNTIYF.

This clone was picked up one time. For the CDR3, the DNA is TGCAGCGTTGGAGCAGGGACAGGGGAAGAGACCCAGTACTTC. It is translated as CSVGAGTGEETQYF. This rearrangement joins TRBV29-1 to TRBJ2-5, with TRBD1 matching over 10 bases. The trim removed 4 bases at V and 3 bases at J, leaving 5 bases unmatched. Germline CDR1 is SQVTM and CDR2 is ANQGSEA. This CDR3 has 14 residues.

The chain carries TRBV18 and TRBJ2-7; 7 bases fit TRBD1. CDR1 and CDR2 from the germline V gene are KGHSH and LQKENI. The V segment lost 4 bases and the J segment 2 bases; nucleotides outside the gene matches: 8. The CDR3 has 15 amino acids. The CDR3 DNA reads as TGTGCCAGCTCACGAACCGGGACAGTGGCCTACGAGCAGTACTTC. This gives the protein CASSRTGTVAYEQYF. The full variable domain, its missing parts supplied by reference TRBV18 and TRBJ2-7, is NAGVMQNPRHLVRRRGQEARLRCSPMKGHSHVYWYRQLPEEGLKFMVYLQKENIIDESGMPKERFSAEFPKEGPSILRIQQVVRGDSAAYFCASSRTGTVAYEQYFGPGTRLTVT.

This chain links TRBV6-5 with TRBJ1-3, with unresolved D. The V gene lost 2 bases and the J gene lost 0 bases, with 11 bases spanning the gap. Germline V gene data show CDR1 as MNHEY and CDR2 as SVGAGI. The CDR3 loop spans 16 amino acids. The CDR3 nucleotides are TGTGCCAGCAGTTACGCAGCCAGGAACTCTGGAAACACCATATATTTT. It specifies CASSYAARNSGNTIYF.

This chain joins TRBV5-1 and TRBJ1-6; maybe TRBD1 (6 bases). CDR3 length: 14 amino acids. Trimming took off 0 bases at V and 7 bases at J, with 8 bases between the two ends. Germline assignment: CDR1 SGHRS and CDR2 YFSETQ. The chain's CDR3 is CASSLGQENSPLHF. CDR3 nucleotides: TGCGCCAGCAGCTTGGGACAGGAAAATTCACCCCTCCACTTT.